The present T cell receptor beta chain was sequenced within a study of blood T cell repertoires in COVID-19. In the study overall: Samples came from the United States, Italy and Spain, spanning acute and convalescent COVID-19. Sample material is recorded as cDNA or gDNA derived from T cells, B-cell-depleted T cells, or PBMCs.

This CDR3 has 14 amino acids. V lost 3 bases and J lost 6, with 9 bases in between. CDR1 is SEHNR, CDR2 FQNEAQ, per germline (reference sequence). In the original analysis: From reference gene primer amplification, estimates of nucleated cell counts were derived. Produced via immunoSEQ multiplex PCR; TCRdb's table is partial and in-frame only. That table furnishes V, J and clone size, whereas the DNA furnished D and trimming. Of around 200,000 clones in the sample, around 80% were seen once. The sequencing sample was made of peripheral blood. The TCR originated in a man aged 45-65 years with active or convalescent COVID-19. The chain recombines TRBV7-9 with TRBJ1-6; D is uncertain. This chain's CDR3 is CASSLGLANSPLHF. The CDR3 bases are TGTGCCAGCAGCTTGGGCCTTGCTAATTCACCCCTCCACTTT. The whole variable domain, remainder taken from reference TRBV7-9 and TRBJ1-6, is DTGVSQNPRHKITKRGQNVTFRCDPISEHNRLYWYRQTLGQGPEFLTYFQNEAQLEKSRLLSDRFSAERPKGSFSTLEIQRTEQGDSAMYLCASSLGLANSPLHFGNGTRLTVT.